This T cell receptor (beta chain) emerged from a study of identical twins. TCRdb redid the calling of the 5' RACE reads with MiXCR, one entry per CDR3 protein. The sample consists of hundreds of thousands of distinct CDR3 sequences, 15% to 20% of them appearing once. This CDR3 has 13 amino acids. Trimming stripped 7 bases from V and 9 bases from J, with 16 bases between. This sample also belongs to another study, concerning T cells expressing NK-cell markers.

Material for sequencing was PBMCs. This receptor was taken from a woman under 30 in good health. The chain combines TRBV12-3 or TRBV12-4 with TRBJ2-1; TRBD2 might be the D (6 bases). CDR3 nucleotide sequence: TGTGCCAGCACCCCAATTGGAGCGGGTGAGCAGTTCTTC. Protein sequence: CASTPIGAGEQFF.